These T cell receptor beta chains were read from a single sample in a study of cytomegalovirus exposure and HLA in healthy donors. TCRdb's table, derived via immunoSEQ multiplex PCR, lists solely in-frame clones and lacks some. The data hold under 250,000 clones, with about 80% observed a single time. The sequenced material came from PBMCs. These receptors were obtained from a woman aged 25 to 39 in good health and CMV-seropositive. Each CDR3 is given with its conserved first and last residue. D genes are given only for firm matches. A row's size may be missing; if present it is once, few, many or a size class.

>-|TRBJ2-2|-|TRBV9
CASRGGLANTGELFF
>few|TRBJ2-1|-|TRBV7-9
CASKAQSGVYEQFF
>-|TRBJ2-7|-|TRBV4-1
CASSQERQAYSYEQYF
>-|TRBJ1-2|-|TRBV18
CASSPGPTRNYGYTF
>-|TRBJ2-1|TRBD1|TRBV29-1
CSGDRDRGDEQFF
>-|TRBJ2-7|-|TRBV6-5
CASSYAPGNNYEQYF
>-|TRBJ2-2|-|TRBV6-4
CASSAIFTGELFF
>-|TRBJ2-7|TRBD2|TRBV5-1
CASSLDLAGVYEQYF
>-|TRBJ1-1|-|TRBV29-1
CSASFDTEAFF
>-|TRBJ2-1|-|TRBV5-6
CASSQDRLQFF
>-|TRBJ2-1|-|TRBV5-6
CASSYLTGYEQFF
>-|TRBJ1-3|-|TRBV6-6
CASSYSGGNTIYF
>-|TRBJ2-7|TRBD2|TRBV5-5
CASSPAGGRGSYEQYF
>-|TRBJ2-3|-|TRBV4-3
CASSSQGTDTQYF
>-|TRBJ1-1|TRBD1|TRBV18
CASSPPARGRRDTEAFF
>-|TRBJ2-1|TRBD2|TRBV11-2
CASSPSGGAIEQFF
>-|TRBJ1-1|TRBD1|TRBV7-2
CASSRARDRGFGAFF
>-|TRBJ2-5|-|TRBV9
CASSVGGRLVRETQYF
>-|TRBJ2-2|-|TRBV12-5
CASGLRGNTGELFF
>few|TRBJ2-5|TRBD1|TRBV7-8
CASSQNRGSWETQYF
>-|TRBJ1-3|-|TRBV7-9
CASSEIQGTGNTIYF
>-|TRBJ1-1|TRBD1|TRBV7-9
CASSVTGGDTEAFF
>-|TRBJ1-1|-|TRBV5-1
CASRMTVWDEAFF
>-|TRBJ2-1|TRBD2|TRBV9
CASSRRLAGPNEQFF
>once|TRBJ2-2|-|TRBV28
CASSPVKGPTGELFF
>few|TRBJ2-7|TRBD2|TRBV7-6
CASSLSGTSSEQYF
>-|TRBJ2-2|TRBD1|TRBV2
CASSGRQGYTGELFF
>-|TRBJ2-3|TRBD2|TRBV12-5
CASGLRLAGVTDTQYF
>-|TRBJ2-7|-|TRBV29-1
CSVGEVSYEQYF
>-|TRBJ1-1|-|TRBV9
CASSVVGGNTEAFF
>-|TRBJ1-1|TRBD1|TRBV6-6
CASSYLGTENTEAFF
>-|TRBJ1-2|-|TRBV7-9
CASSLAAGLNYGYTF
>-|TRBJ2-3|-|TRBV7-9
CASSLADLRTDTQYF